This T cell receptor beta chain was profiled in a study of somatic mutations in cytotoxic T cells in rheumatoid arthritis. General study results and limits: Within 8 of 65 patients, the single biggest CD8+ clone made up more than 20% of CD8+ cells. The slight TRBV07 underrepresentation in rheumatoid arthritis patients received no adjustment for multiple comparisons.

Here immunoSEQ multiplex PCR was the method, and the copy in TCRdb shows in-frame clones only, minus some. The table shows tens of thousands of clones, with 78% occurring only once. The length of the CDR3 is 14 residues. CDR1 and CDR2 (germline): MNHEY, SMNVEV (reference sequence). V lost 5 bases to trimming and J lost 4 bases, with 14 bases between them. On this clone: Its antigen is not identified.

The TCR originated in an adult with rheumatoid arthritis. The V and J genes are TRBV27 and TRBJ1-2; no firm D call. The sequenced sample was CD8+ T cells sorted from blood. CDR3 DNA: TGTGCCAGCAGTCCCTTGGCAGATACCTATGGCTACACCTTC. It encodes CASSPLADTYGYTF.